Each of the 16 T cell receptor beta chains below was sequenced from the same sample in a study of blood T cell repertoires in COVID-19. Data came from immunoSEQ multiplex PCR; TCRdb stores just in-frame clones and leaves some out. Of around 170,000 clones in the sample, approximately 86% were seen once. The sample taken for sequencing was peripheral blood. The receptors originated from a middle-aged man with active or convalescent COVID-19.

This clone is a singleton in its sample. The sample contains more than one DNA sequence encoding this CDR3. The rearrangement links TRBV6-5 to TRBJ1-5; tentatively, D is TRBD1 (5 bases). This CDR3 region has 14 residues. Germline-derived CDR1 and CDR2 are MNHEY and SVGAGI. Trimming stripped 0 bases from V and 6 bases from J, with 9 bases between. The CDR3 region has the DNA TGTGCCAGCAGTTACTCGGGGGGTTCTCAGCCCCAGCATTTT. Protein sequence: CASSYSGGSQPQHF.

The CDR3 loop reads CSVEKLAVGRGIQYF. As DNA, the CDR3 is TGCAGCGTTGAAAAATTAGCGGTGGGGCGGGGCATTCAGTACTTC. This sequence joins TRBV29-1 and TRBJ2-4; maybe TRBD2 (6 bases). CDR3 length: 15 residues. The V gene lost 2 bases and the J gene lost 9 bases, with 20 bases spanning the gap. Germline V lookup: CDR1 SQVTM, CDR2 ANQGSEA.

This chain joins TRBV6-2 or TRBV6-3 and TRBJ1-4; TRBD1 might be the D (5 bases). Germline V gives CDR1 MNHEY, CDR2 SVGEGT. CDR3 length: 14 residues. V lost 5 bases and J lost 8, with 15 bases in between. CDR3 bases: TGTGCCAGCAGTACCGGGACTTCGGGGGAAAAACTGTTTTTT. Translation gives CASSTGTSGEKLFF.

For the CDR3, the DNA is TGCGCCAGCAAAGGACCGACAGTCAACACTGAAGCTTTCTTT. Translating it yields CASKGPTVNTEAFF. The chain employs TRBV4-1 and TRBJ1-1; maybe TRBD1 (5 bases). V lost 7 bases, J lost 2 bases, and 14 bases lay in between. CDR3 length equals 14 residues. Looked up from germline, CDR1 is MGHRA and CDR2 is YSYEKL.

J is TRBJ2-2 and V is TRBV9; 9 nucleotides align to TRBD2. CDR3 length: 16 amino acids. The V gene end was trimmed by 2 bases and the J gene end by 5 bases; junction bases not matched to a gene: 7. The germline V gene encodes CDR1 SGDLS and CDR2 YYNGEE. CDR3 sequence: CASSVLAGKGTGELFF. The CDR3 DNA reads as TGTGCCAGCAGCGTCCTAGCGGGAAAGGGGACCGGGGAGCTGTTTTTT.

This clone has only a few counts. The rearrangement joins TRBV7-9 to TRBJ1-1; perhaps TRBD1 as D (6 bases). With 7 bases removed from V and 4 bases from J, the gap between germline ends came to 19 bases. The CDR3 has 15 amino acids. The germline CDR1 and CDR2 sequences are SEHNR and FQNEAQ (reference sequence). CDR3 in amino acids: CASTNNGRGRTEAFF. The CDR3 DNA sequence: TGTGCCAGCACCAACAACGGGCGGGGGCGCACTGAAGCTTTCTTT.

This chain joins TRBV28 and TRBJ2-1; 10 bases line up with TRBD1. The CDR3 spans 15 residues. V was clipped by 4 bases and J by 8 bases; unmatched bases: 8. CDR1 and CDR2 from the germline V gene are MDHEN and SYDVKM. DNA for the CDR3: TGTGCCAGCAGTTCACCGGGACAGGGGACCGATGAGCAGTTCTTC. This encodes CASSSPGQGTDEQFF. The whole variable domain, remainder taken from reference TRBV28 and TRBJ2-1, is DVKVTQSSRYLVKRTGEKVFLECVQDMDHENMFWYRQDPGLGLRLIYFSYDVKMKEKGDIPEGYSVSREKKERFSLILESASTNQTSMYLCASSSPGQGTDEQFFGPGTRLTVL.

In DNA, the CDR3 is TGTGCCACCAGCAGAGGGGCGGTTGGACAGGGGCTTCGTGGCTACACCTTC. Translation gives CATSRGAVGQGLRGYTF. This chain links TRBV15 with TRBJ1-2; 9 bases agree with TRBD1. The CDR3 runs 17 residues. Losses at the gene ends were 1 base for V and 7 bases for J; bases not matched to a gene: 13. Germline V CDR1 and CDR2: LNHNV, YYDKDF (reference sequence).

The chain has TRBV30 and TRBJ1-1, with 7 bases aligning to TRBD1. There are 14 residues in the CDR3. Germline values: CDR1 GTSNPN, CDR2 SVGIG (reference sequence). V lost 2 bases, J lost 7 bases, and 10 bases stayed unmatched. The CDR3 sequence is CAWSSMGQGDEAFF. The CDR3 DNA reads TGTGCCTGGAGTTCCATGGGGCAGGGGGATGAAGCTTTCTTT.

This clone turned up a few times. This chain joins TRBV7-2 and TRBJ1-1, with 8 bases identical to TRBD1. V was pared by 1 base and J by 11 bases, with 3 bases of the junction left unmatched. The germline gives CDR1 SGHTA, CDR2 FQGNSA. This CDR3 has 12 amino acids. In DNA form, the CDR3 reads TGTGCCAGCAGCTTAGACAGGGGGGTTGCTTTCTTT. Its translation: CASSLDRGVAFF.

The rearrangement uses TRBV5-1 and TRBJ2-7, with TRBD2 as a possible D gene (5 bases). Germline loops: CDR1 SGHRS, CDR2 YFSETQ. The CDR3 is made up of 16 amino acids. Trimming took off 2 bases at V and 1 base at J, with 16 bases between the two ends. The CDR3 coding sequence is TGCGCCAGCAGCTTATACCTGGGTAGCGCGTCCTACGAGCAGTACTTC. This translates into CASSLYLGSASYEQYF.

The CDR3, as DNA: TGTGCTAGTGGGCCCCCCGTGGCTAGCGGGAGGGATGAGCAGTTCTTC. Protein: CASGPPVASGRDEQFF. The chain is built from TRBV12-5 and TRBJ2-1; 12 positions agree with TRBD2. Unmatched junction bases numbered 11, after V lost 6 bases and J lost 8 bases. Germline assignment: CDR1 LGHNT and CDR2 FRNRAP. The CDR3 runs to 16 residues. Supplemented by reference TRBV12-5 and TRBJ2-1, the full variable domain reads DARVTQTPRHKVTEMGQEVTMRCQPILGHNTVFWYRQTMMQGLELLAYFRNRAPLDDSGMPKDRFSAEMPDATLATLKIQPSEPRDSAVYFCASGPPVASGRDEQFFGPGTRLTVL.

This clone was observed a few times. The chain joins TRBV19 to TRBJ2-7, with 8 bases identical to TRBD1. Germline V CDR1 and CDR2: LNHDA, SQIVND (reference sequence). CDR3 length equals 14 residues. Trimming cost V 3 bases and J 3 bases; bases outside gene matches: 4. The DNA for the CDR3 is TGTGCCAGTAGTATTGACAGGGGCAGCTACGAGCAGTACTTC. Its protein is CASSIDRGSYEQYF.

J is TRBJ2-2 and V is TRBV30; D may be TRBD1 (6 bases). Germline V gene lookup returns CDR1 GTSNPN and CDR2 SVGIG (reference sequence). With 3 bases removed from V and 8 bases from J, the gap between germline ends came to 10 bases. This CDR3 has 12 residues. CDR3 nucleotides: TGTGCCTGGAGCCAACAGGGTGGGGAGCTGTTTTTT. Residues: CAWSQQGGELFF.

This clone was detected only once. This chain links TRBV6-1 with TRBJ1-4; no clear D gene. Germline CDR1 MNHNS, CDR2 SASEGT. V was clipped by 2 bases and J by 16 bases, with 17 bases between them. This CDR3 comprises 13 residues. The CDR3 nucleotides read TGTGCCAGCAGTGAATCCGGGAGGGCTCCCGGGTTTTTT. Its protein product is CASSESGRAPGFF.

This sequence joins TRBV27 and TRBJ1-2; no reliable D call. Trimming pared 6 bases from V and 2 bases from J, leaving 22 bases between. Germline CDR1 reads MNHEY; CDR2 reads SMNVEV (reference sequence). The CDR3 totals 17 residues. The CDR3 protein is CASRAVRTEGLNYGYTF. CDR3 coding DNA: TGTGCCAGCAGAGCGGTTAGGACGGAAGGGTTAAACTATGGCTACACCTTC.